Presented here are 21 T cell receptor beta chains from one specimen sequenced in a study of blood T cell repertoires in COVID-19. Repertoires were generated with immunoSEQ multiplex PCR, while TCRdb's copy carries only in-frame clones and drops some. The sample holds a few hundred thousand clones, 90% to 95% seen once. Sequencing was done on a sample of PBMCs or T cells enriched from blood (not recorded which). The receptor set was obtained from a human donor in a cohort exposed to, infected with or recovered from COVID-19 (not recorded which). The donor label of this sample is uncertain.

J is TRBJ2-1 and V is TRBV3-1 (or the pseudogene TRBV3-2); 8 nucleotides agree with TRBD2. Germline V CDR1 and CDR2: LGHDT, YNNKEL (reference sequence). The CDR3 is 18 amino acids. After removal of 4 bases from V and 5 bases from J, the junction contained 16 bases not matched to a gene. The DNA of the CDR3 is TGTGCCAGCAGCCCACCTTCCATAACAACTAGCGGCCACAATGAGCAGTTCTTC. Amino acids: CASSPPSITTSGHNEQFF.

This chain links TRBV30 with TRBJ2-7; D is perhaps TRBD2 (6 bases). The germline V gene has CDR1 GTSNPN and CDR2 SVGIG (reference sequence). Between the trimmed V and J ends, which lost 2 bases and 6 bases, there was a span of 14 bases. The CDR3 is 13 amino acids. In DNA form, the CDR3 reads TGTGCCTGGAGTCCCTTCGGCGGGGTCGAGCAGTACTTC. Its protein product is CAWSPFGGVEQYF.

A single count supports this clone. V is TRBV19 and J is TRBJ2-7; D is perhaps TRBD1 (6 bases). Germline-derived CDR1 and CDR2 are LNHDA and SQIVND (reference sequence). V lost 9 bases to trimming and J lost 4 bases, with 16 bases between them. There are 13 residues in the CDR3. The CDR3 nucleotides are TGTGCCAGCGGTACCGGGACACCTTACGAGCAGTACTTC. As protein: CASGTGTPYEQYF.

CDR3 coding DNA: TGCGCCAGCAGCTTGATTGGCTTCTCTGGGGCCAACGTCCTGACTTTC. This translates into CASSLIGFSGANVLTF. The V and J genes are TRBV5-1 and TRBJ2-6; the D is unclear. The germline gives CDR1 SGHRS, CDR2 YFSETQ. Trimming left V 1 base short and J 0 bases short, with 8 bases between. The CDR3 runs 16 residues.

The chain is built from TRBV19 and TRBJ1-5; TRBD1 agrees at 8 bases. CDR1 and CDR2 (germline): LNHDA, SQIVND (reference sequence). V lost 3 bases to trimming and J lost 1 base; unmatched junction nucleotides: 2. The CDR3 length is 15 residues. The CDR3 sequence: CASSMGTGSNQPQHF. Written as DNA, the CDR3 is TGTGCCAGTAGTATGGGGACAGGCAGCAATCAGCCCCAGCATTTT.

The chain links TRBV19 to TRBJ2-7, with D perhaps matching TRBD2 (6 bases). Germline CDR1 and CDR2: LNHDA and SQIVND (reference sequence). V dropped 8 bases and J dropped 3 bases, with 8 bases sitting between them. CDR3 length equals 11 residues. CDR3 sequence: CASGTFYEQYF. DNA of the CDR3: TGTGCCAGTGGGACTTTCTACGAGCAGTACTTC.

In its sample, this clone was seen a few times. The chain links TRBV3-1 (or the pseudogene TRBV3-2) to TRBJ2-7; no reliable D call. CDR1 LGHDT and CDR2 YNNKEL come from the germline V gene (reference sequence). This CDR3 spans 15 amino acids. Trimming cost V 0 bases and J 6 bases, with 15 bases left between them. The CDR3 coding sequence is TGTGCCAGCAGCCAAGAGTGGCAGTCATCGGGCGAGCAGTACTTC. It specifies CASSQEWQSSGEQYF.

This chain links TRBV3-1 (or the pseudogene TRBV3-2) with TRBJ1-6, with a possible D match to TRBD1 (5 bases). The CDR3 is 12 amino acids. Trimming pared 5 bases from V and 8 bases from J, leaving 7 bases between. Germline CDR1 and CDR2: LGHDT and YNNKEL (reference sequence). The CDR3 nucleotides are TGTGCCAGCAGCATACAGGATTCACCCCTCCACTTT. Translation gives CASSIQDSPLHF.

Here the CDR3 reads CASSPGHTNTEAFF. In nucleotides, the CDR3 is TGTGCCAGCAGCCCGGGACATACGAACACTGAAGCTTTCTTT. The chain uses TRBV13 and TRBJ1-1, with D possibly matching TRBD1 (6 bases). CDR3 size: 14 residues. Deletions cut 5 bases from V and 1 base from J, with 11 bases between. CDR1 PRHDT and CDR2 FYEKMQ come from the germline V gene (reference sequence).

CDR3 amino acids: CASSFGTFKQETQYF. The CDR3 region has the DNA TGTGCCAGCAGCTTTGGGACTTTCAAGCAAGAGACCCAGTACTTC. The chain combines TRBV7-9 with TRBJ2-5; weak D call: TRBD2 (6 bases). Between the trimmed V and J ends, which lost 3 bases and 2 bases, there was a span of 13 bases. From germline, CDR1 is SEHNR and CDR2 FQNEAQ (reference sequence). The CDR3 totals 15 residues.

The V gene is TRBV10-3, the J gene TRBJ1-4, with unresolved D. Germline CDR1 and CDR2: ENHRY and SYGVKD. The CDR3 runs 13 residues. V lost 4 bases and J 4 bases, leaving 7 bases between the germline ends. The CDR3 reads CAISGGLNEKLFF. DNA for the CDR3: TGTGCCATCAGTGGTGGCCTTAATGAAAAACTGTTTTTT.

This clone was picked up one time. The chain links TRBV30 to TRBJ1-1, with D possibly TRBD1 on 6 matching bases. Germline CDR1 GTSNPN, CDR2 SVGIG (reference sequence). CDR3 length: 16 residues. Trimming took 4 bases from V and 1 from J, leaving 19 bases between them. Here the CDR3 reads CAWMRRRQGPNTEAFF. CDR3 nucleotide sequence: TGTGCCTGGATGAGACGCCGGCAGGGGCCGAACACTGAAGCTTTCTTT.

The rearrangement uses TRBV19 and TRBJ1-6; 8 nucleotides match TRBD1. CDR1 is LNHDA and CDR2 is SQIVND in the germline V gene (reference sequence). Trimming took 5 bases from V and 10 from J; bases not matched to a gene: 16. The CDR3 length is 17 residues. The CDR3 DNA follows: TGTGCCAGTAGTCTGCGGCAGGGGGCCGCCGTAAGCTCACCCCTCCACTTT. This sequence encodes CASSLRQGAAVSSPLHF.

J is TRBJ2-3 and V is TRBV9; 8 bases agree with TRBD2. CDR1 and CDR2 (germline): SGDLS, YYNGEE. There are 16 residues in the CDR3. V shed 4 bases and J 3 bases; nucleotides not matched to a gene: 10. CDR3 sequence (DNA): TGTGCCAGCAGCCCAGCCGGGGGGGCCCTGACAGATACGCAGTATTTT. It yields the protein CASSPAGGALTDTQYF.

The genes are TRBV10-3 and TRBJ1-1; D gene ambiguous. The CDR3 runs to 13 residues. With 7 bases removed from V and 1 base from J, the gap between germline ends came to 10 bases. From germline, CDR1 is ENHRY and CDR2 SYGVKD. The CDR3 DNA reads TGTGCCATCACCGTGGGCGAGAACACTGAAGCTTTCTTT. Translation gives CAITVGENTEAFF.

The chain combines TRBV27 with TRBJ2-1; 7 nucleotides line up with TRBD2. V shed 2 bases and J 9 bases; nucleotides not matched to a gene: 7. The CDR3 spans 14 residues. From germline, CDR1 is MNHEY and CDR2 SMNVEV (reference sequence). The CDR3 region has the DNA TGTGCCAGCAGTTTAAGAAACGGGGGGAGTGAGCAGTTCTTC. This sequence encodes CASSLRNGGSEQFF.

With respect to this clone: The sample contains more than one DNA sequence encoding this CDR3. The chain links TRBV19 to TRBJ1-1, with D maybe TRBD1 (6 bases). V was pared by 3 bases and J by 1 base, with 12 bases between. Germline CDR1 reads LNHDA; CDR2 reads SQIVND (reference sequence). CDR3 size: 15 residues. Written as DNA, the CDR3 is TGTGCCAGTAGTATGGCCCCGGGACAGAACACTGAAGCTTTCTTT. Translating gives CASSMAPGQNTEAFF.

J is TRBJ1-3 and V is TRBV2; 8 bases match TRBD1. Germline V gene lookup returns CDR1 SNHLY and CDR2 FYNNEI. V gave up 5 bases and J gave up 3 bases; unmatched junction bases: 9. The CDR3 sequence is 16 residues long. DNA for the CDR3: TGTGCCAGCAGTTCCCTCAGGGGGCATTTTGGAAACACCATATATTTT. This codes for CASSSLRGHFGNTIYF.

V is TRBV6-4 and J is TRBJ2-3; D is perhaps TRBD2 (5 bases). This CDR3 is built from 13 residues. V dropped 4 bases and J dropped 4 bases, with 9 bases sitting between them. CDR1 and CDR2 (germline): MRHNA, SNTAGT. CDR3: CASSGPGADTQYF. The CDR3 DNA is TGTGCCAGCAGTGGCCCCGGGGCAGATACGCAGTATTTT.

The table lists this clone with a few counts. The V call is TRBV28, the J call TRBJ1-6, with TRBD1 matching over 11 bases. The V gene's germline CDR1 is MDHEN and CDR2 SYDVKM. After removal of 8 bases from V and 4 bases from J, the junction contained 4 bases not matched to a gene. The CDR3 loop spans 15 amino acids. The CDR3 spells CASGQGAEYNSPLHF. In nucleotides, the CDR3 is TGTGCCAGCGGACAGGGGGCAGAATATAATTCACCCCTCCACTTT. Full variable domain (outside the CDR3, taken from reference TRBV28 and TRBJ1-6): DVKVTQSSRYLVKRTGEKVFLECVQDMDHENMFWYRQDPGLGLRLIYFSYDVKMKEKGDIPEGYSVSREKKERFSLILESASTNQTSMYLCASGQGAEYNSPLHFGNGTRLTVT.

The chain's CDR3 is CASSLGQGAIGSNGYTF. In DNA form, the CDR3 reads TGTGCCAGCAGCTTAGGACAGGGGGCGATCGGATCGAATGGCTACACCTTC. The chain employs TRBV5-6 and TRBJ1-2; 11 nucleotides agree with TRBD1. Trimming removed 2 bases from V and 6 bases from J; junction bases left unmatched: 12. This CDR3 spans 17 amino acids. Germline V gene sequence: CDR1 SGHDT, CDR2 YYEEEE.